This record covers a single T cell receptor beta chain. This clone was recorded once. Its cognate antigen has yet to be identified. It has no much larger one-base neighbor in the sample; base qualities were not kept. Each collaborating institution followed its own protocols to collect whole blood in K2EDTA tubes. Collaborator samples were shipped for TCRbeta analysis as frozen whole blood, isolated PBMCs, or DNA extracted from either sample type. TCRbeta CDR3 regions were amplified from genomic DNA using the immunoSEQ Assay, a bias-controlled multiplex PCR. On the authors' methods: Within the assay, amplification of reference gene primers was used to estimate how many nucleated cells each sample contained. To quantify the absolute abundance of each unique TCRbeta CDR3 rearrangement, sequence reads were collapsed and filtered. For each sample, productive Simpson clonality was calculated as the square root of Simpson's diversity index over productive rearrangements. TCRdb holds this immuneACCESS table with in-frame rearrangements only. Some clones are missing; in checked studies, unresolved V genes explain under half, and the rest has no known cause. Clonal size and the V and J genes are those of that table, whereas D and trimming came from the DNA. Here the sample has around 50,000 clones; 88% occur a single time. The biggest ten clones account for about 8.8% of the sample.

This entry comes from a study of blood T cell repertoires in COVID-19 (TCRdb year 2020). In the study overall: Samples from collaborators originated in the United States, Italy and Spain and spanned both the acute and convalescent phases of COVID-19. The prospective study material was composed of cDNA or gDNA derived from T cells, B-cell-depleted T cells, or PBMCs. Deeply sampled blood TCRbeta repertoires from subjects exposed to, actively infected with, or recovered from COVID-19 were included in the dataset. The repertoires were released in a freely available public database intended as a resource for research on the immune response to SARS-CoV-2. The samples were drawn from the first 160 participants of the ongoing ImmuneRACE study and from 1,254 subjects provided by 6 global collaborators. Nearly every sample came with metadata listing a de-identified subject ID, COVID-19 status, age in years and sex. Where available, HLA class I and class II types were obtained from metadata supplied by the sample provider rather than from assay-based typing.

Results the study describes overall, beyond this receptor: The quantity of clinical and demographic metadata differed by source and by participant and was supplied without curation.

From a lookup of the germline V gene, CDR1 and CDR2 are MNHNS and SASEGT. V is reduced by 0 bases and J by 7 bases, leaving a spacing of 10 bases between them. From the cysteine up to the phenylalanine, the CDR3 has a length of 15 residues. Just CDR3 DNA is preserved here, 45 bases in frame from base 1. The TCR was taken from a man aged 50-59 years with active COVID-19. The specimen sequenced was peripheral blood. The V gene is TRBV6-1 and the J gene is TRBJ1-6; matching of 6 bases hints at TRBD1 as the D gene. The nucleotides read TGTGCCAGCAGTGAAGCGCCCAGGGGAAATTCACCCCTCCACTTT. Translated, this is CASSEAPRGNSPLHF.